The 17 T cell receptor beta chains in this list originate from one sample, sequenced in a study of cytomegalovirus exposure and HLA in healthy donors (dated by TCRdb to about 2017). Receptor amplification or capture employed the immunoSEQ multiplex PCR assay. This is the immuneACCESS table as TCRdb keeps it, with only in-frame sequences that have V and J called. A part of the clones is gone; compared with another copy, unresolved V genes explain less than half, and the rest is unexplained. The sample has around 240,000 clones on record, nearly 90% of them singletons. The ten most abundant clones make up under 0.4% of the sample. Sequencing was carried out using PBMCs. The receptors shown here come from a woman aged 18-29 years in good health and CMV-seronegative.

This sequence joins TRBV21-1 and TRBJ1-2. TRBV21-1 is classified as a pseudogene. The CDR3 runs 15 residues. Written as DNA, the CDR3 is TGTGCCAGCAGCAAACCGGGGGGCGCGACCCGCGGCTACACCTTC. Its protein product is CASSKPGGATRGYTF.

The chain employs TRBV23-1 and TRBJ1-2, with D tentatively TRBD1 (6 bases). TRBV23-1 is labeled an ORF, and its function is uncertain. The CDR3 contains 17 residues. Between the trimmed V and J ends, which lost 0 bases and 3 bases, there was a span of 17 bases. The CDR3 loop reads CASSQSSANRVDYGYTF. CDR3 nucleotides: TGCGCCAGCAGTCAATCGTCAGCAAACAGGGTAGACTATGGCTACACCTTC.

CDR3 amino acids: CASSRRPSGYDSYNEQFF. In nucleotides, the CDR3 is TGTGCCAGCAGCCGTAGACCGTCAGGGTACGACTCCTACAATGAGCAGTTCTTC. The chain is built from TRBV28 and TRBJ2-1; perhaps TRBD1 as D (5 bases). The CDR3 contains 18 residues. Trimming cost V 6 bases and J 0 bases, with 21 bases left between them. Germline V lookup: CDR1 MDHEN, CDR2 SYDVKM.

The chain combines TRBV30 with TRBJ2-7, with TRBD2 identical over 10 bases. Germline CDR1 is GTSNPN and CDR2 is SVGIG (reference sequence). The CDR3 extends over 12 amino acids. The ends lost 7 bases at V and 3 bases at J; junction bases unmatched: 3. The CDR3 nucleotides read TGTGCCTCTTTAGCGGGGGGCTACGAGCAGTACTTC. Protein product: CASLAGGYEQYF.

The genes are TRBV7-9 and TRBJ2-1, with 11 nucleotides matching TRBD2. The V gene end was trimmed by 7 bases and the J gene end by 5 bases; junction bases not matched to a gene: 4. The CDR3 has 14 residues. The germline gives CDR1 SEHNR, CDR2 FQNEAQ (reference sequence). The CDR3 is CASTLTSGNNEQFF. Written as DNA, the CDR3 is TGTGCCAGCACCCTGACTAGCGGGAACAATGAGCAGTTCTTC.

This clone was detected once. J is TRBJ1-5 and V is TRBV28; D gene unclear. The ends were cut back, 3 bases at V and 7 bases at J, with 10 bases in the middle. The CDR3 sequence is 13 residues long. Per germline, CDR1 MDHEN and CDR2 SYDVKM. The CDR3 DNA is TGTGCCAGCAGTTTGGGCCTACAGCAGCCCCAGCATTTT. Translating gives CASSLGLQQPQHF.

The chain is built from TRBV19 and TRBJ1-5; possible D gene TRBD1, 6 bases. CDR1 LNHDA and CDR2 SQIVND come from the germline V gene (reference sequence). V was pared by 1 base and J by 2 bases, with 12 bases between. The length of the CDR3 is 16 residues. The chain's CDR3 is CASSIVRGDRNQPQHF. CDR3 coding DNA: TGTGCCAGTAGTATAGTCAGGGGCGACCGCAATCAGCCCCAGCATTTT.

This clone was counted between two and nine times. This chain links TRBV11-2 with TRBJ1-2, with TRBD1 matching 7 bases. V was pared by 1 base and J by 5 bases, with 7 bases of the junction left unmatched. The CDR3 has 15 amino acids. Germline CDR1 reads SGHAT; CDR2 reads FQNNGV. This CDR3 is CASSLGTGGLYGYTF. CDR3 bases: TGTGCCAGCAGCTTAGGGACAGGAGGATTATATGGCTACACCTTC.

The chain combines TRBV11-2 with TRBJ1-1; possibly TRBD1 for D (6 bases). The CDR3 spans 15 residues. V lost 5 bases and J 1 base, leaving 14 bases between the germline ends. Germline-derived CDR1 and CDR2 are SGHAT and FQNNGV. The DNA for the CDR3 is TGTGCCAGCAGCACGCTAGCGGGACAGAACACTGAAGCTTTCTTT. Translating gives CASSTLAGQNTEAFF.

V usage is TRBV29-1 and J usage is TRBJ2-1; TRBD1 agrees at 9 bases. Germline lookup yields CDR1 SQVTM and CDR2 ANQGSEA. V lost 4 bases, J lost 7 bases, and 8 bases stayed unmatched. This CDR3 has 14 amino acids. CDR3: CSVVMGQGRNEQFF. CDR3 in DNA: TGCAGCGTTGTAATGGGACAGGGTAGGAATGAGCAGTTCTTC.

This chain connects TRBV28 to TRBJ2-1; D not certain. V lost 8 bases, J lost 10 bases, and 15 bases lay in between. Germline CDR1 reads MDHEN; CDR2 reads SYDVKM. CDR3 length: 12 amino acids. The CDR3 DNA is TGTGCCAGCGCACCCATATGGGCAGAGCAGTTCTTC. Protein: CASAPIWAEQFF.

The chain recombines TRBV27 with TRBJ2-1; 11 positions match TRBD2. Looked up from germline, CDR1 is MNHEY and CDR2 is SMNVEV (reference sequence). The length of the CDR3 is 15 residues. J was trimmed by 6 bases and V by 6 bases; bases with no gene match: 7. The CDR3 is CASRPLAGGFNEQFF. The DNA of the CDR3 is TGTGCCAGCAGGCCCCTAGCGGGGGGATTCAATGAGCAGTTCTTC.

The sample holds a few counts of this clone. This sequence joins TRBV9 and TRBJ1-6; 7 positions agree with TRBD1. The CDR3 runs to 17 residues. V lost 0 bases to trimming and J lost 6 bases; unmatched junction nucleotides: 9. The germline V gene has CDR1 SGDLS and CDR2 YYNGEE. CDR3 in DNA: TGTGCCAGCAGCGTAGGGCAGCCGGGACAGCTTAATTCACCCCTCCACTTT. It encodes CASSVGQPGQLNSPLHF.

The chain is built from TRBV29-1 and TRBJ2-7, with a weak D call TRBD1 (5 bases). V was cut by 1 base and J by 2 bases, with 6 bases left in between. CDR3 size: 12 residues. Germline lookup yields CDR1 SQVTM and CDR2 ANQGSEA. In DNA form, the CDR3 reads TGCAGCGTTGAAGTACAGGCCTACGAGCAGTACTTC. The encoded protein is CSVEVQAYEQYF.

The chain recombines TRBV7-2 with TRBJ2-5; the match to TRBD2 covers 10 bases. With V trimmed by 0 bases and J by 1 base, 2 bases remained unmatched. This CDR3 has 16 residues. Germline V gene sequence: CDR1 SGHTA, CDR2 FQGNSA. CDR3 coding DNA: TGTGCCAGCAGCTTAGCGCAGCGGGGGGGCCAAGAGACCCAGTACTTC. It is translated as CASSLAQRGGQETQYF.

This clone is a singleton in its sample. The chain is built from TRBV6-1 and TRBJ2-3; weak D call: TRBD2 (6 bases). V was clipped by 3 bases and J by 8 bases, with 18 bases between them. The CDR3 covers 15 residues. Germline V gene data show CDR1 as MNHNS and CDR2 as SASEGT. The CDR3 sequence is CASSDVVAEYGTQYF. The CDR3 DNA reads as TGTGCCAGCAGTGATGTGGTAGCGGAGTACGGTACGCAGTATTTT.

The rearrangement joins TRBV7-2 to TRBJ2-2, with D possibly being TRBD2 (6 bases). CDR1 is SGHTA, CDR2 FQGNSA, per germline. The CDR3 contains 15 residues. Trimming shortened V by 5 bases and J by 4 bases, and 14 bases separated the two germline ends. CDR3 in DNA: TGTGCCAGCAGCCCTTCACTAGCACTCACCGGGGAGCTGTTTTTT. Protein sequence: CASSPSLALTGELFF.